Shown below are 32 T cell receptor beta chains from a single sample sequenced in a study of shared clonotypes between healthy human individuals. Assay used: immunoSEQ multiplex PCR; TCRdb lists only in-frame clones, some missing. There are about 1.5 million clones in the sample; approximately 96% occur only once, and 1% to 1.5% lies in the top ten. The specimen sequenced was naive CD4+ T cells sorted from blood. The subset: CD45RA+ positively selected. All receptors come from a man aged 30 to 39 in good health.

As DNA, the CDR3 is TGCAGCGTTGTGGGGTCCCTCTACGAGCAGTACTTC. Protein product: CSVVGSLYEQYF. V gene TRBV29-1 combines with J gene TRBJ2-7, with D unresolved. V shed 4 bases and J shed 3 bases, with 10 bases lying between them. Germline CDR1 is SQVTM and CDR2 is ANQGSEA. The CDR3 covers 12 residues.

V usage is TRBV7-9 and J usage is TRBJ1-1; tentatively, D is TRBD1 (6 bases). The CDR3 has 12 residues. Germline CDR1 and CDR2: SEHNR and FQNEAQ (reference sequence). Trimming pared 3 bases from V and 13 bases from J, leaving 15 bases between. CDR3 amino acids: CASSLLQGDSFF. The CDR3 DNA reads as TGTGCCAGCAGCTTGCTACAGGGAGACAGTTTCTTT.

The chain employs TRBV5-1 and TRBJ2-1; TRBD2 aligns across 13 bases. The CDR3 covers 16 residues. V lost 4 bases and J lost 9; bases outside the gene matches: 10. The germline gives CDR1 SGHRS, CDR2 YFSETQ. The CDR3: CASSMTSGGLAAEQFF. In nucleotides, the CDR3 is TGCGCCAGCAGCATGACTAGCGGGGGGCTGGCGGCTGAGCAGTTCTTC.

This chain links TRBV11-2 with TRBJ2-1, with TRBD2 matching over 7 bases. V shed 2 bases, J shed 6 bases, and the junction held 10 bases outside the gene matches. This CDR3 has 16 residues. CDR1 SGHAT and CDR2 FQNNGV come from the germline V gene. This chain's CDR3 is CASSLSGRLPSNEQFF. The CDR3 DNA reads TGTGCCAGCAGCTTATCCGGGAGGCTTCCCAGCAATGAGCAGTTCTTC.

The chain couples TRBV4-3 to TRBJ2-3; D is perhaps TRBD1 (5 bases). This CDR3 is 15 amino acids long. V gave up 0 bases and J gave up 5 bases, with 12 bases separating them. Germline V gene sequence: CDR1 LGHNA, CDR2 YSLEER. CDR3 region: CASSQDGQGQDTQYF. In DNA, the CDR3 is TGCGCCAGCAGCCAAGACGGTCAGGGTCAAGATACGCAGTATTTT.

The chain joins TRBV18 to TRBJ2-1, with D maybe TRBD2 (5 bases). The CDR3 spans 15 residues. In germline, CDR1 is KGHSH, CDR2 LQKENI. Trimming removed 6 bases at V and 9 bases at J, with 21 bases between. This chain's CDR3 is CASSRRVVSVGEQFF. The CDR3 nucleotides read TGTGCCAGCTCCAGGCGGGTGGTCAGTGTGGGTGAGCAGTTCTTC.

The J gene is TRBJ2-7, the V gene TRBV5-1, with 7 bases matching TRBD1. Germline V CDR1 and CDR2: SGHRS, YFSETQ. This CDR3 region has 16 residues. Trimming cost V 0 bases and J 1 base; bases outside gene matches: 7. CDR3 DNA sequence: TGCGCCAGCAGCTTGGGTCCAAGACAGGGTTCCTACGAGCAGTACTTC. Amino acids: CASSLGPRQGSYEQYF.

This clone was seen once. J is TRBJ2-1 and V is TRBV9; 7 positions agree with TRBD2. The CDR3 loop spans 14 amino acids. Trimming took 2 bases from V and 6 from J; bases not matched to a gene: 5. Germline-derived CDR1 and CDR2 are SGDLS and YYNGEE. CDR3 coding DNA: TGTGCCAGCAGCGTTAGGGACTATCTCAATGAGCAGTTCTTC. Its translation is CASSVRDYLNEQFF.

The V call is TRBV11-2, the J call TRBJ2-3; 9 nucleotides line up with TRBD2. With V trimmed by 1 base and J by 4 bases, 6 bases remained unmatched. Per germline, CDR1 SGHAT and CDR2 FQNNGV. This CDR3 comprises 16 residues. DNA for the CDR3: TGTGCCAGCAGCTTAGTTGGGGGACTAGCATCAGATACGCAGTATTTT. It encodes CASSLVGGLASDTQYF.

This chain's CDR3 is CASSARGTETQYF. In nucleotides, the CDR3 is TGTGCCAGCAGTGCCCGGGGCACGGAGACCCAGTACTTC. The rearrangement links TRBV27 to TRBJ2-5, with D perhaps matching TRBD1 or TRBD2 (5 bases each). Trimming removed 5 bases from V and 5 bases from J, with 12 bases in between. This CDR3 region has 13 residues. CDR1 is MNHEY and CDR2 is SMNVEV in the germline V gene (reference sequence).

This rearrangement joins TRBV28 to TRBJ2-3; TRBD2 aligns across 9 bases. The junction had 7 bases not matched to a gene; V was cut back by 5 bases and J by 1 base. In germline, CDR1 is MDHEN, CDR2 SYDVKM. The CDR3 sequence is 16 residues long. The CDR3 DNA follows: TGTGCCAGCAGTGGGGAAGTAGCGGGAGGCACAGATACGCAGTATTTT. It specifies CASSGEVAGGTDTQYF.

This chain joins TRBV10-3 and TRBJ2-7; D might be TRBD1 (5 bases). V shed 6 bases and J shed 6 bases, with 12 bases lying between them. This CDR3 has 12 residues. The germline V gene has CDR1 ENHRY and CDR2 SYGVKD. CDR3 nucleotides: TGTGCCATCAGAGAAGGGGCGGCCGAGCAGTACTTC. Its translation is CAIREGAAEQYF.

The chain links TRBV2 to TRBJ1-3; no clear D. This CDR3 has 17 residues. Germline V gene data show CDR1 as SNHLY and CDR2 as FYNNEI. V lost 3 bases and J lost 4, with 19 bases in between. The CDR3 spells CASSDYYRELAGNTIYF. For the CDR3, the DNA is TGTGCCAGCAGTGATTATTATCGGGAACTAGCGGGAAACACCATATATTTT.

The rearrangement uses TRBV6-5 and TRBJ1-1; D is perhaps TRBD1 (6 bases). Germline loops: CDR1 MNHEY, CDR2 SVGAGI. Trimming took 3 bases from V and 4 from J, leaving 15 bases between them. The CDR3 has 15 amino acids. CDR3 coding DNA: TGTGCCAGCAGTTATCTGGGGCAGGGGTCCACTGAAGCTTTCTTT. The encoded protein is CASSYLGQGSTEAFF.

J is TRBJ2-2 and V is TRBV10-3; 7 bases align to TRBD2. Germline V CDR1 and CDR2: ENHRY, SYGVKD. The CDR3 runs 15 residues. J lost 6 bases, V lost 2 bases, and 6 bases had no gene match. CDR3 DNA: TGTGCCATCAGTGAGGGAAGCGGGACCGCCGGGGAGCTGTTTTTT. Translated: CAISEGSGTAGELFF.

The J gene is TRBJ2-6, the V gene TRBV5-1; D is ambiguous. V dropped 3 bases and J dropped 0 bases, with 10 bases sitting between them. Germline-derived CDR1 and CDR2 are SGHRS and YFSETQ. The CDR3 extends over 16 amino acids. The CDR3 here is CASSSFVSSGANVLTF. The CDR3 nucleotides read TGCGCCAGCAGCTCCTTCGTCAGCTCTGGGGCCAACGTCCTGACTTTC.

The CDR3 sequence is CASSVGGSVLYEQYF. As DNA, the CDR3 is TGTGCCAGCAGCGTCGGCGGGAGCGTGCTCTACGAGCAGTACTTC. The chain employs TRBV9 and TRBJ2-7, with 7 bases matching TRBD2. Germline CDR1 and CDR2: SGDLS and YYNGEE. The CDR3 is 15 residues long. V dropped 2 bases and J dropped 3; count of bases not matched to a gene: 8. The complete variable domain, with remaining parts taken from reference TRBV9 and TRBJ2-7, reads DSGVTQTPKHLITATGQRVTLRCSPRSGDLSVYWYQQSLDQGLQFLIQYYNGEERAKGNILERFSAQQFPDLHSELNLSSLELGDSALYFCASSVGGSVLYEQYFGPGTRLTVT.

The chain is built from TRBV5-1 and TRBJ1-4, with D uncertain. This CDR3 has 15 amino acids. Deletions cut 4 bases from V and 5 bases from J, with 15 bases between. Germline CDR1 and CDR2: SGHRS and YFSETQ. The CDR3 sequence is CASSEGPTDNEKLFF. The CDR3, as DNA: TGCGCCAGCAGCGAAGGACCCACGGACAATGAAAAACTGTTTTTT.

This clone was found once. The chain recombines TRBV7-8 with TRBJ2-2; 9 nucleotides line up with TRBD1. Germline V gene sequence: CDR1 SGHVS, CDR2 FQNEAQ. The CDR3 contains 17 residues. Trimming took 6 bases from V and 8 from J; bases not matched to a gene: 16. CDR3 sequence (DNA): TGTGCCAGCAGAGGGCCCGGGACAGGGTTGGCCGGAGGGGAGCTGTTTTTT. Protein: CASRGPGTGLAGGELFF.

This chain links TRBV6-1 with TRBJ1-1; 10 nucleotides agree with TRBD1. CDR3 length: 13 amino acids. V dropped 2 bases and J dropped 10; count of bases not matched to a gene: 4. The V gene's germline CDR1 is MNHNS and CDR2 SASEGT. CDR3 sequence reads: CASSERQGAGAFF. The CDR3 bases are TGTGCCAGCAGTGAAAGACAGGGGGCAGGAGCTTTCTTT.

On this clone itself: Other DNA sequences from this sample encode an identical CDR3 as well. The V call is TRBV2, the J call TRBJ2-1; D is unresolved. Germline lookup yields CDR1 SNHLY and CDR2 FYNNEI. This CDR3 is 11 amino acids long. Trimming took off 5 bases at V and 2 bases at J, with 1 base between the two ends. CDR3 sequence (DNA): TGTGCCAGCAGTACCTACAATGAGCAGTTCTTC. This encodes CASSTYNEQFF.

V gene TRBV27 combines with J gene TRBJ1-1, with D tentatively TRBD1 (5 bases). Trimming left V 5 bases short and J 5 bases short, with 15 bases between. The CDR3 totals 14 residues. Germline V gene lookup returns CDR1 MNHEY and CDR2 SMNVEV (reference sequence). CDR3 sequence (DNA): TGTGCCAGCAGTCCCTCCGGACGGGGGACTGAAGCTTTCTTT. Translated, it gives CASSPSGRGTEAFF.

V usage is TRBV5-3 and J usage is TRBJ1-2; 8 bases map to TRBD1. TRBV5-3 qualifies as an ORF whose function is uncertain. The CDR3 runs 15 residues. After removal of 8 bases from V and 4 bases from J, the junction contained 13 bases not matched to a gene. The DNA for the CDR3 is TGTGCCAGCAGCCCAAGACAGGGGCTAGGCTATGGCTACACCTTC. Its translation is CASSPRQGLGYGYTF.

The rearrangement links TRBV5-5 to TRBJ1-5; D is unclear. V shed 4 bases and J shed 5 bases, with 13 bases lying between them. The length of the CDR3 is 14 residues. Germline V gene lookup returns CDR1 SGHKS and CDR2 YYEKEE (reference sequence). The CDR3 protein is CASSAVGSDQPQHF. The CDR3 region has the DNA TGTGCCAGCAGCGCCGTCGGCTCGGATCAGCCCCAGCATTTT. Combining the CDR3 with reference TRBV5-5 and TRBJ1-5 gives the whole variable domain DAGVTQSPTHLIKTRGQQVTLRCSPISGHKSVSWYQQVLGQGPQFIFQYYEKEERGRGNFPDRFSARQFPNYSSELNVNALLLGDSALYLCASSAVGSDQPQHFGDGTRLSIL.

The rearrangement links TRBV18 to TRBJ1-1; D is perhaps TRBD1 (6 bases). Germline loops: CDR1 KGHSH, CDR2 LQKENI. The V end was cut by 3 bases, the J end by 4 bases, with 15 bases between. The CDR3 totals 15 residues. The CDR3 DNA reads as TGTGCCAGCTCACCGGGACGGGGGGCTGGCACTGAAGCTTTCTTT. This codes for CASSPGRGAGTEAFF.

The CDR3 reads CASSEPTGGGSSEAFF. CDR3 bases: TGTGCCAGCAGCGAGCCGACAGGGGGCGGATCTTCTGAAGCTTTCTTT. The genes are TRBV5-4 and TRBJ1-1, with TRBD1 matching 10 bases. CDR1 SGHNT and CDR2 YYREEE come from the germline V gene (reference sequence). The trim removed 4 bases at V and 6 bases at J, leaving 12 bases unmatched. CDR3 size: 16 residues.

As DNA, the CDR3 is TGTGCCAGCAGGACCGGGACAGGGGCGGAGACCCAGTACTTC. This sequence encodes CASRTGTGAETQYF. V is TRBV6-5 and J is TRBJ2-5; 10 bases fit TRBD1. Germline V gene lookup returns CDR1 MNHEY and CDR2 SVGAGI. The V and J ends lost 6 bases and 5 bases, in that order; junction bases with no gene match: 6. The CDR3 contains 14 residues.

In regard to this clone: At the DNA level, this CDR3 is encoded by other sequences in the same sample as well. The genes are TRBV7-6 and TRBJ2-1; 11 bases map to TRBD2. Germline CDR1 reads SGHVS; CDR2 reads FNYEAQ. With V trimmed by 0 bases and J by 3 bases, 1 base remained unmatched. This CDR3 spans 16 amino acids. The CDR3 reads CASSLAGTSGYNEQFF. DNA for the CDR3: TGTGCCAGCAGCTTAGCTGGGACTAGCGGCTACAATGAGCAGTTCTTC.

The chain employs TRBV5-1 and TRBJ2-7; 9 nucleotides match TRBD1. Germline V gene sequence: CDR1 SGHRS, CDR2 YFSETQ. The CDR3 totals 15 residues. V gave up 4 bases and J gave up 1 base; unmatched junction bases: 6. This CDR3 is CASSGGQGLSYEQYF. In DNA, the CDR3 is TGCGCCAGCAGCGGGGGACAGGGCCTATCCTACGAGCAGTACTTC.

This chain uses TRBV30 with TRBJ2-7, with D perhaps matching TRBD1 (6 bases). V lost 5 bases, J lost 3 bases, and 32 bases lay in between. This CDR3 region has 19 residues. Germline CDR1 reads GTSNPN; CDR2 reads SVGIG (reference sequence). The CDR3, as DNA: TGTGCCTGGGCCCACGTGGGGGCAGGGGCCCAAGCCTGCGGCTACGAGCAGTACTTC. Its protein is CAWAHVGAGAQACGYEQYF.

The rearrangement joins TRBV25-1 to TRBJ1-4; 8 nucleotides line up with TRBD1. V dropped 7 bases and J dropped 5; count of bases not matched to a gene: 6. Germline V gene sequence: CDR1 MGHDK, CDR2 SYGVNS. The CDR3 has 14 residues. The CDR3, as DNA: TGTGCCAGCAAGCGACAGGGGTCGAATGAAAAACTGTTTTTT. Translated: CASKRQGSNEKLFF.

This clone was found once. The chain has TRBV30 and TRBJ2-7; 11 bases align to TRBD1. The germline CDR1 and CDR2 sequences are GTSNPN and SVGIG (reference sequence). V trimming: 2 bases; J trimming: 6 bases; junction bases outside the gene matches: 6. The CDR3 consists of 14 residues. In DNA form, the CDR3 reads TGTGCCTGGAGTCAGGGGGACAGGGGGGCCGAGCAGTACTTC. This translates into CAWSQGDRGAEQYF.